This TCR beta chain was retrieved from a study of blood T cell repertoires in COVID-19. Overall study context: Material from acute and convalescent COVID-19 was sourced from the United States, Italy and Spain. T cells, B-cell-depleted T cells, or PBMCs supplied cDNA or gDNA.

As originally analysed: Reference gene primer amplification gave estimated nucleated cell counts. Sequenced by immunoSEQ multiplex PCR; TCRdb stores in-frame clones only, minus some. That table furnishes V, J and clone size, whereas the DNA furnished D and trimming. In the table there are around 140,000 clones, about 89% of which are singletons. The CDR3 runs 12 residues. In germline, CDR1 is MNHEY, CDR2 SMNVEV (reference sequence). The V gene lost 5 bases and the J gene lost 0 bases, with 4 bases spanning the gap. Sequencing used peripheral blood. This chain connects TRBV27 to TRBJ1-2; the D is unclear. The source is a man aged 50 or older with active or convalescent COVID-19. The CDR3 DNA reads TGTGCCAGCAGTCGGGCTAACTATGGCTACACCTTC. It encodes CASSRANYGYTF.